The 7 T cell receptor beta chains presented below share a single source sample, sequenced in a study of shared clonotypes between healthy human individuals (dated by TCRdb to 2020 to 2022). The method behind the library was the immunoSEQ multiplex PCR assay. TCRdb took this table from immuneACCESS and kept in-frame rearrangements with V and J called. Such tables lack part of the clones; where checked against another copy, unresolved V genes explain under half of the gap, and the rest is unexplained. A total of around 510,000 clones appear in this sample, around 80% of them only once. The ten largest make up approximately 12% of the sample. Sequencing was carried out using PBMCs. Receptor source: a woman aged 40 to 50 in good health. Some clones in this sample may be carry-over from other donors' samples.

This clone came up once. This chain connects TRBV5-1 to TRBJ1-1; D call uncertain. This CDR3 is built from 14 residues. Trimming took 0 bases from V and 4 from J, leaving 10 bases between them. Germline CDR1 reads SGHRS; CDR2 reads YFSETQ. The CDR3 nucleotides read TGCGCCAGCAGCTTGGAGGCGGGATCCACTGAAGCTTTCTTT. It translates to CASSLEAGSTEAFF.

The chain employs TRBV5-6 and TRBJ2-5; D is undetermined. The DNA end is more similar to TRBJ2-7, so the J call may be wrong. The CDR3 is made up of 12 amino acids. The germline gives CDR1 SGHDT, CDR2 YYEEEE. The CDR3 DNA is TGTGCCAGCAGCCTACGGCCCCACGAGCAGTACTTC. Amino acids: CASSLRPHEQYF.

With respect to this clone: Given a far larger clone just one base away, this is likely a sequencing read error. This chain's CDR3 is CASSQDSTPNTEAFF. The CDR3 region has the DNA TGTGCCAGCAGCCAGGATTCTACGCCGAACACTGAAGCTTTCTTT. This chain uses TRBV14 with TRBJ1-1; no reliable D call. Trimming took 3 bases from V and 1 from J, leaving 12 bases between them. This CDR3 has 15 residues. Germline V lookup: CDR1 SGHDN, CDR2 FVKESK. The variable domain in full, with the rest retrieved from reference TRBV14 and TRBJ1-1, is EAGVTQFPSHSVIEKGQTVTLRCDPISGHDNLYWYRRVMGKEIKFLLHFVKESKQDESGMPNNRFLAERTGGTYSTLKVQPAELEDSGVYFCASSQDSTPNTEAFFGQGTRLTVV.

The rearrangement links TRBV11-3 to TRBJ1-1; D might be TRBD1 (6 bases). Trimming left V 2 bases short and J 2 bases short, with 24 bases between. CDR1 and CDR2 (germline): SGHNT, YENEEA. This CDR3 is built from 19 residues. The CDR3: CASSLSIILRLQGNTEAFF. CDR3 coding DNA: TGTGCCAGCAGCTTATCCATTATCCTTCGCTTACAGGGAAACACTGAAGCTTTCTTT. Full variable domain (missing parts from reference TRBV11-3 and TRBJ1-1): EAGVVQSPRYKIIEKKQPVAFWCNPISGHNTLYWYLQNLGQGPELLIRYENEEAVDDSQLPKDRFSAERLKGVDSTLKIQPAELGDSAVYLCASSLSIILRLQGNTEAFFGQGTRLTVV.

This clone was counted a single time. The CDR3: CASSPGTGGEKLFF. DNA of the CDR3: TGTGCCAGCAGCCCAGGGACAGGGGGCGAAAAACTGTTTTTT. This rearrangement joins TRBV6-1 to TRBJ1-4; 12 bases map to TRBD1. Germline lookup yields CDR1 MNHNS and CDR2 SASEGT. There are 14 residues in the CDR3. V was clipped by 6 bases and J by 8 bases; unmatched bases: 4.

V usage is TRBV11-2 and J usage is TRBJ1-1; a weak D match, TRBD1 (5 bases). V gave up 2 bases and J gave up 6 bases, with 13 bases separating them. The CDR3 runs to 14 residues. Germline CDR1 and CDR2: SGHAT and FQNNGV. CDR3 nucleotide sequence: TGTGCCAGCAGCTTATTTGCAGGGAGGCCTGAAGCTTTCTTT. It is translated as CASSLFAGRPEAFF.

The chain uses TRBV10-3 and TRBJ1-5; D perhaps matches TRBD1 (6 bases). Germline V lookup: CDR1 ENHRY, CDR2 SYGVKD. The CDR3 has 15 amino acids. The V end lost 1 base, the J end lost 3 bases, and 10 bases lay between the germline ends. The CDR3 coding sequence is TGTGCCATCAGTGAGTTGTCGGGACACAATCAGCCCCAGCATTTT. As protein: CAISELSGHNQPQHF.